This T cell receptor beta chain was sequenced for a study of blood T cell repertoires in COVID-19 (dated by TCRdb to the early 2020s). With regard to the full study: The collaborator samples originated in the United States, Italy and Spain and spanned the acute and convalescent phases of COVID-19. The material from the prospective study consisted of cDNA or gDNA derived from T cells, B-cell-depleted T cells, or PBMCs. Deeply sampled blood TCRbeta repertoires from subjects exposed to, actively infected with, or recovered from COVID-19 were included in the dataset. The repertoires were released in a freely available public database meant as a resource for research on the immune response to SARS-CoV-2. Samples came from the ongoing ImmuneRACE study (first 160 participants) plus 1,254 subjects from 6 global collaborators. Nearly every sample came with metadata listing a de-identified subject ID, COVID-19 status, age in years and sex. Where HLA class I and class II types were available, the types were taken from metadata supplied by the sample provider, not from assay-based typing. Broader findings and caveats from the paper: How much clinical and demographic metadata was included differed by source and by participant, and the metadata was provided uncurated.

Participants in the prospective study were enrolled through a virtual design, were aged about 18 to 90 years, and lived in approximately 25 United States geographic areas. In the prospective study, cohorts were assigned on the basis of participant-reported clinical history obtained from a screening survey and a study questionnaire. Recovered participants in ImmuneRACE Cohort 3 were defined as having two consecutive negative NP/OP PCR tests, clearance from a healthcare professional, or resolution of symptoms. Each participant in the prospective study had whole blood, serum and a nasopharyngeal or oropharyngeal swab collected by mobile phlebotomists. Participants in the prospective study had the option to provide additional blood draws and questionnaires over an approximately two-month period. Before DNA extraction, blood samples from the prospective study were shipped at room temperature or frozen.

TCRbeta CDR3 regions were amplified from genomic DNA by means of the immunoSEQ Assay, a bias-controlled multiplex PCR. The original pipeline was this. The number of nucleated cells in each sample was estimated by amplification of reference gene primers within the assay. To quantify the absolute abundance of each unique TCRbeta CDR3 rearrangement, sequence reads were collapsed and filtered. For each sample, productive Simpson clonality was calculated by taking the square root of Simpson's diversity index across productive rearrangements. TCRdb obtained this table from immuneACCESS and retained in-frame rearrangements with V and J assigned. These tables miss some clones; where compared with another copy, unresolved V genes account for less than half of the shortfall, and the remainder is unexplained. V and J calls and clone size come straight from that table; D and trimming were deduced from the DNA. In all, the sample holds 400,000 to 450,000 clones, and 90% of those were seen once. The top ten clonotypes cover roughly 0.66% of the sample.

Turning to this clone: Its antigen remains undetermined. No much larger clonotype is one base removed from it; base qualities were not supplied.

The receptor was isolated from a man aged 18 to 30 who had recovered from COVID-19. Sequencing input: PBMCs or T cells enriched from blood (not recorded which).

The CDR3 loop reads CASSQGLAGEDTQYF. The bases are TGTGCCAGCAGCCAGGGACTAGCCGGGGAAGATACGCAGTATTTT. Rearrangement joined TRBV7-6 to TRBJ2-3; TRBD2 aligns with 9 central bases. CDR1 and CDR2, per the germline V gene, are SGHVS and FNYEAQ. From its cysteine to its phenylalanine, the CDR3 spans 15 amino acids. The sequence is cut down to CDR3 DNA, 45 bases in frame from base 1. V has 5 bases trimmed and J has 5 bases trimmed; junction bases matching no gene number 8.